These 3 T cell receptor beta chains were all obtained from the same sample, sequenced in a study of cytotoxic CD8 clonotypes in ibrutinib-treated CLL (dated by TCRdb to the early 2020s). The time point label for this specimen denotes: progressive disease on ibrutinib. Library construction relied on the immunoSEQ multiplex PCR assay. TCRdb mirrors the immuneACCESS table, restricted to in-frame sequences. Some clones are absent from its copies; in checked studies, under half trace to an unresolved V gene, and the reason for the others is unknown. This sample holds over 9,000 clones; over 60% were observed only once. 15% to 20% of the sample is held by the ten biggest clonotypes. The starting material was PBMCs, obtained at disease progression, from a patient treated with ibrutinib. These TCRs come from a human donor with chronic lymphocytic leukemia.

There are a few counts of this clone. The CDR3 reads CASSRSPANTGELFF. CDR3 sequence (DNA): TGCGCCAGCAGCAGAAGTCCCGCGAACACCGGGGAGCTGTTTTTT. The chain joins TRBV5-1 to TRBJ2-2; D is unclear. This CDR3 region has 15 residues. V was pared by 4 bases and J by 0 bases, with 10 bases between. Germline V gene data show CDR1 as SGHRS and CDR2 as YFSETQ.

This clone ranks as hyperexpanded (1% or more). One end of the junction varies from germline; a read error may be responsible. The chain has TRBV7-7 and TRBJ2-7, with 11 positions matching TRBD1. This CDR3 comprises 15 residues. Per germline, CDR1 SSHAT and CDR2 FNYEAQ (reference sequence). The DNA for the CDR3 is TGTGCTAGCAGCTTCGGACAGGGGGCTATTTACGAGCAGTACTTC. It specifies CASSFGQGAIYEQYF.

Here the CDR3 DNA reads TGTGCCAGCAGCATGACAGGGGAAAGGTACGAGCAGTACTTC. Translated: CASSMTGERYEQYF. This chain links TRBV7-3 with TRBJ2-7, with 8 bases lining up with TRBD1. V lost 5 bases and J lost 4; bases outside the gene matches: 7. CDR3 length: 14 amino acids. Per germline, CDR1 SGHTA and CDR2 FQGTGA.